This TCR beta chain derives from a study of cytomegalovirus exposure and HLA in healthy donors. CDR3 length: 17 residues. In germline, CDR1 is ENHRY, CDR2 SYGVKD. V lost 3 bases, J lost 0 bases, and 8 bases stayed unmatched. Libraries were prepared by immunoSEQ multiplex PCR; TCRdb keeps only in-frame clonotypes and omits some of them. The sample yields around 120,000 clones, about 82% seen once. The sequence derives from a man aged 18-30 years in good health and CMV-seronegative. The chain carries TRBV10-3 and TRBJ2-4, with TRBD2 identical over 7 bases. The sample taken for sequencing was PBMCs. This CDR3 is CAISDPAGRLAKNIQYF. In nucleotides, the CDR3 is TGTGCCATCAGTGATCCAGCGGGGCGTCTAGCCAAAAACATTCAGTACTTC.